The TCR beta chain under discussion was sequenced for a study of spatial heterogeneity in lung cancer. Overall study context: Consistent detection of more beta-chain than alpha-chain sequences was observed.

Using its own MiXCR run on the 5' RACE reads, TCRdb lists one record per CDR3 protein. Of about 80,000 distinct CDR3 sequences detected, approximately 8% appear once; the ten largest clones hold about 6.8%. Unmatched junction bases numbered 8, after V lost 5 bases and J lost 10 bases. Per the germline V gene, CDR1 is DFQATT and CDR2 is SNEGSKA (reference sequence). CDR3 length equals 12 residues. Time point reported: sample taken at primary tumor resection. No cells were sorted before sequencing. The whole RNA sequenced was extracted from tumor, nontumor lung or frozen PBMC. The sequencing used PBMCs, collected at surgery. The receptor's source is a male donor with early-stage non-small cell lung cancer. The chain combines TRBV20-1 with TRBJ2-7; TRBD2 agrees at 10 bases. The CDR3 is CSALAGAGLQYF. CDR3 bases: TGCAGTGCTCTAGCGGGAGCGGGACTACAGTACTTC.